The source of this TCR beta chain is a study of response to subunit inactivated influenza vaccine. Study observations and caveats: The study's authors posited that every seasonal influenza vaccination enlists few new T cells.

Each CDR3 protein is one row after TCRdb ran MiXCR on the RT-PCR reads. The sample lists 800,000 to 1,000,000 distinct CDR3 sequences, 20% to 25% occurring once. Trimming at V came to 0 bases and at J to 3 bases, leaving 6 bases not matched to a gene. Germline V CDR1 and CDR2: LGHDT, YNNKEL (reference sequence). The CDR3 has 17 residues. This clonotype was picked up a small number of times. No antigen is known for it. The gene calls are TRBV3-1 and TRBJ2-4; 9 bases align to TRBD1. Sequenced material: PBMCs from blood, taken more than 4 days after vaccination. This clonotype was sampled from a man aged 45-65 years who received an inactivated influenza vaccine. This chain's CDR3 is CASSQEPGQGVKNIQYF. DNA of the CDR3: TGTGCCAGCAGCCAAGAACCGGGACAGGGCGTCAAAAACATTCAGTACTTC. Full variable domain (missing parts from reference TRBV3-1 and TRBJ2-4): DTAVSQTPKYLVTQMGNDKSIKCEQNLGHDTMYWYKQDSKKFLKIMFSYNNKELIINETVPNRFSPKSPDKAHLNLHINSLELGDSAVYFCASSQEPGQGVKNIQYFGAGTRLSVL.